This T cell receptor (beta chain) was captured by sequencing in a study of beta chain features in type 1 diabetes. About this clone: The antigen remains unidentified.

Study-wide results and limits: The study found moderately but significantly shorter TCRB CDR3s in all four CD4+ subsets of Type 1 diabetes patients. Possibly, sequencing cDNA over-represented cells that had high TCR expression levels.

Expressed TCRB transcripts were sequenced, since all the RNA that had been isolated was reverse transcribed. Sequencing used immunoSEQ multiplex PCR; TCRdb keeps in-frame clones, though not all of them. The repertoire has about 190,000 clones, around 7.8% of them found once; the top ten carry approximately 0.87%. The sample was central memory CD4+ T cells from blood. The TCR originated in a woman aged 40 to 50 with type 1 diabetes.

CDR3 in DNA: TGTGCCAGTAGTCTCAGGGGGCGATCCTACGAGCAGTACTTC. Translating it yields CASSLRGRSYEQYF. The chain is built from TRBV19 and TRBJ2-7; 8 bases agree with TRBD1. The CDR3 covers 14 residues. The V segment lost 5 bases and the J segment 1 base; nucleotides outside the gene matches: 4. The germline V gene has CDR1 LNHDA and CDR2 SQIVND (reference sequence). Looking up the rest from reference TRBV19 and TRBJ2-7 gives the full variable domain: DGGITQSPKYLFRKEGQNVTLSCEQNLNHDAMYWYRQDPGQGLRLIYYSQIVNDFQKGDIAEGYSVSREKKESFPLTVTSAQKNPTAFYLCASSLRGRSYEQYFGPGTRLTVT.